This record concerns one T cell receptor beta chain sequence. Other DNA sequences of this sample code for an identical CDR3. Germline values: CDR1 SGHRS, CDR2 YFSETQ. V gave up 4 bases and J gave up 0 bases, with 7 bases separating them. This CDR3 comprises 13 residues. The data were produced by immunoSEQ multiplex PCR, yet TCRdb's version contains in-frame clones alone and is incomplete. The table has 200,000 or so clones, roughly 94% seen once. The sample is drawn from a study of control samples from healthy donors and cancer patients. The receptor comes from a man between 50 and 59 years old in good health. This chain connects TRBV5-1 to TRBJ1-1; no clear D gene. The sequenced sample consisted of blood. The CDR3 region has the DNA TGCGCCAGCAGCGGCGAAATGAACACTGAAGCTTTCTTT. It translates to CASSGEMNTEAFF.